This is a list of T cell receptor beta chains from one sample in a study of T cells in Graves' hyperthyroidism and ophthalmopathy. TCRdb re-called the multiplex PCR reads through MiXCR, storing one row per CDR3 protein. The sample yields over 650,000 distinct CDR3 sequences, about a sixth seen once. The material sequenced was blood. The receptors here all came from a man between 18 and 35 years old with Graves' hyperthyroidism. CDR3s include the opening cysteine and the closing phenylalanine or tryptophan. Not every row has a clone size; where given, it reads once, few, many or a size class.

>few|TRBV24-1
CATSSGGRNQPQHF
>many|TRBV28
CASRLRPHVDYGYTF
>many|TRBV12-3/TRBV12-4
CATRILLRGSSTDTQYF
>many|TRBV27
CASSSTRTSGIYEQYF
>NA|TRBV28
CASTRGVGANVLTF
>many|TRBV7-9
CASSLASKGFEQYF
>NA|TRBV5-1
CASSLYGGALSYEQYF
>NA|TRBV19
CASSMRGQAADTQYF
>many|TRBV20-1
CSAPFLSSGNTIYF
>many|TRBV30
CAWSTGQGASFPFYEQYF
>many|TRBV6-2/TRBV6-3
CASSQELGGGKGYTF
>few|TRBV20-1
CSASRGASGPSYEQYF
>few|TRBV7-9
CASSFSSLLYGYTF
>NA|TRBV20-1
CSAREPLQGLTYNEQFF
>many|TRBV6-5
CASSYGRGHGSYEQYF
>many|TRBV6-1
CASKRQGPKTQYF
>few|TRBV14
CASSPWPLGGQSYEQYF
>many|TRBV27
CASSLLGGFYSGANVLTF
>many|TRBV20-1
CSASPLTGWGYTF
>many|TRBV28
CASSPLGAGLRDEQYF
>many|TRBV7-2
CASSIVPGYGEQFF
>few|TRBV30
CAWSAGGGTYEQYF
>NA|TRBV20-1
CRGNRGNYGYTF
>few|TRBV12-3/TRBV12-4
CASSLFLSGANVLTF
>many|TRBV20-1
CSAPGEVGRADETQYF
>few|TRBV5-1
CASSLLRPGRGSYNEQFF
>few|TRBV7-9
CASSLQAYYSEQFF
>few|TRBV30
CAWIPDGVNEQFF
>once|TRBV4-1
CASSQDRERPRTDTQYF
>many|TRBV11-2
CASSLNREGQPQHF
>NA|TRBV4-3
CASSHKVSSSYEQYF
>many|TRBV2
CASSEWREGQVTQYF
>many|TRBV20-1
CSARSDGTGLTSEQFF
>NA|TRBV9
CASSVVAGGETQYF
>many|TRBV28
CATKWATLGYEQYF
>few|TRBV6-2/TRBV6-3
CATRGPNEKLFF
>NA|TRBV19
CASSMLFGQGGEQYF
>many|TRBV2
CASSDSGTDPNYGYTF
>NA|TRBV20-1
CSGVRELNTEASF
>NA|TRBV6-2/TRBV6-3
CASNQGRGPTYEQYF
>many|TRBV27
CASSLGRFAEQYF
>many|TRBV27
CASSLSLGRSYNEQFF
>NA|TRBV14
CASSKGISDTQYF
>NA|TRBV9
CASSVEGASGYNEQFF
>NA|TRBV10-3
CASMGDSYYEQYF